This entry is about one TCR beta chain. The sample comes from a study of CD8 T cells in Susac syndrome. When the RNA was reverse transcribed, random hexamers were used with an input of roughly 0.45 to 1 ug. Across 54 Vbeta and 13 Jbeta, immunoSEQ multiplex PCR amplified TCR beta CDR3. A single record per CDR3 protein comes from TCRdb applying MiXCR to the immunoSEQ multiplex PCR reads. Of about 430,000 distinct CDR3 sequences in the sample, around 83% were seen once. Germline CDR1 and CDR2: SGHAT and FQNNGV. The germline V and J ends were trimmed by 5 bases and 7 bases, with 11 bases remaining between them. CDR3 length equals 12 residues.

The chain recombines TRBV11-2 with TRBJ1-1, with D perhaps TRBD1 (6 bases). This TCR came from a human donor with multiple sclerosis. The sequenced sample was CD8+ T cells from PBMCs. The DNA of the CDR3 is TGTGCCAGCAGCCTATGGACAGTTGAAGCTTTCTTT. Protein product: CASSLWTVEAFF.